This is a list of T cell receptor beta chains from one sample in a study of cytomegalovirus exposure and HLA in healthy donors. The table came from immunoSEQ multiplex PCR; TCRdb's copy has only in-frame clones and leaves some out. The table lists about 94,000 clones, 50% to 75% of them singletons. Sequencing was done on a sample of PBMCs. The receptors shown here come from a young man in good health and CMV-seronegative. CDR3s include the opening cysteine and the closing phenylalanine or tryptophan. A D gene is named only where the DNA matches it firmly. Not all rows give a size; the values are once, few, many and, for expanded clones, a class.

j_call | clone_size | v_call | cdr3_length | d_call | cdr3_aa | cdr3_nt
TRBJ1-1 | . | TRBV6-1 | 15 | TRBD1 | CASSRDRGMNTEAFF | TGTGCCAGCAGCCGGGACAGGGGAATGAACACTGAAGCTTTCTTT
TRBJ2-6 | . | TRBV10-3 | 18 | TRBD1 | CAISVSGTGKGGANVLTF | TGTGCCATCAGTGTTTCCGGGACAGGGAAAGGTGGGGCCAACGTCCTGACTTTC
TRBJ1-2 | few | TRBV5-1 | 12 | . | CASSPAGDGYTF | TGCGCCAGCAGCCCGGCGGGGGATGGCTACACCTTC
TRBJ2-3 | . | TRBV19 | 17 | . | CATMNGEKADSTDTQYF | TGTGCCACTATGAACGGGGAGAAAGCAGATAGCACAGATACGCAGTATTTT
TRBJ1-1 | . | TRBV2 | 13 | . | CASTGDMNTEAFF | TGTGCCAGCACAGGGGATATGAACACTGAAGCTTTCTTT
TRBJ1-1 | . | TRBV7-3 | 14 | . | CASSLAAGPTEAFF | TGTGCCAGCAGCTTAGCGGCAGGGCCCACTGAAGCTTTCTTT
TRBJ1-2 | . | TRBV30 | 12 | . | CAWSPHDYGYTF | TGTGCCTGGAGCCCACATGACTATGGCTACACCTTC
TRBJ2-7 | . | TRBV28 | 11 | . | CASISPYEQYF | TGTGCCAGCATCAGTCCCTACGAGCAGTACTTC
TRBJ2-7 | . | TRBV28 | 15 | . | CASNCCFRGSDEQYF | TGTGCCAGCAATTGTTGTTTTCGAGGGTCCGACGAGCAGTACTTC
TRBJ2-5 | . | TRBV5-1 | 18 | TRBD2 | CASNLRASGRGPQETQYF | TGCGCCAGCAACTTAAGGGCTAGCGGGAGAGGCCCCCAAGAGACCCAGTACTTC
TRBJ2-3 | . | TRBV6-4 | 14 | . | CASSDGGPTDTQYF | TGTGCCAGCAGTGATGGCGGGCCCACAGATACGCAGTATTTT
TRBJ1-1 | few | TRBV2 | 14 | . | CASSPQGGGTEAFF | TGTGCCAGCAGTCCACAGGGTGGGGGCACTGAAGCTTTCTTT
TRBJ1-5 | . | TRBV30 | 13 | . | CAWRADSNQPQHF | TGTGCCTGGAGGGCGGATAGCAATCAGCCCCAGCATTTT
TRBJ2-7 | . | TRBV29-1 | 14 | TRBD2 | CSGTVAGVKDEQYF | TGCAGCGGTACCGTAGCGGGAGTGAAGGACGAGCAGTACTTC
TRBJ2-7 | few | TRBV7-2 | 15 | . | CASSFASDLTYEQYF | TGTGCCAGCAGCTTTGCGAGCGACCTTACCTACGAGCAGTACTTC
TRBJ2-5 | . | TRBV7-9 | 15 | TRBD1 | CASSLAQGGLETQYF | TGTGCCAGCAGCTTAGCGCAAGGGGGCTTGGAGACCCAGTACTTC
TRBJ1-6 | few | TRBV5-1 | 14 | . | CASSPGVMNSPLHF | TGCGCCAGCAGCCCCGGGGTGATGAATTCACCCCTCCACTTT
TRBJ1-2 | . | TRBV5-6 | 12 | . | CASSLQRTGYTF | TGTGCCAGCAGTTTGCAGCGGACGGGCTACACCTTC
TRBJ2-7 | . | TRBV7-9 | 15 | . | CASSFRDSYGYEQYF | TGTGCCAGCAGCTTCCGTGACTCCTACGGCTACGAGCAGTACTTC
TRBJ2-6 | . | TRBV19 | 15 | . | CASKERYSGANVLTF | TGTGCCAGTAAGGAGAGATACTCTGGGGCCAACGTCCTGACTTTC
TRBJ2-4 | . | TRBV19 | 16 | TRBD2 | CASSIGLAANKNIQYF | TGTGCCAGTAGTATCGGACTAGCCGCCAACAAAAACATTCAGTACTTC